The rows below give T cell receptor beta chains drawn from one sample of a study of shared T cell receptors in the human thymus. Method: immunoSEQ multiplex PCR; TCRdb's copy keeps in-frame clones and lacks some. Among 640,000 or so clones listed, approximately 89% were seen once. This sample also appeared in a second study, on human thymus T cells.

Sequencing was done on a sample of thymocytes. The receptor source for this set is a boy in the first two years of life with a congenital heart defect. The conserved cysteine and the conserved F or W are not part of the CDR3 here. The order of the fields is V gene, J gene, clone size, CDR3 protein. Not all rows give a size; the values are once, few, many and, for expanded clones, a class.

>TRBV14|TRBJ2-1|NA
ASSQLKTSGRAGCSYNEQF
>TRBV6-1|TRBJ1-1|NA
ASSAGQVLAF
>TRBV6-5|TRBJ1-5|NA
ASSYGQNSNQPQH
>TRBV28|TRBJ2-1|few
ASSFRYHNEQF
>TRBV28|TRBJ2-2|NA
ASSFFSLSRQGGTGELF
>TRBV9|TRBJ1-2|NA
ASSVAGNDYGYT
>TRBV9|TRBJ1-1|NA
ASSVAPPDEADTEAF
>TRBV29-1|TRBJ2-1|NA
SVALPGTSGRDYNEQF
>TRBV28|TRBJ1-2|NA
ASRPGTGSYGYT
>TRBV4-2|TRBJ1-5|NA
ASSHLRVQPQH
>TRBV2|TRBJ1-3|NA
ASSPQGGEGNTIY
>TRBV6-5|TRBJ2-3|NA
ASSYNTKTVTDTQY
>TRBV7-9|TRBJ2-7|NA
ASSEQGPGRYEQY
>TRBV9|TRBJ1-6|NA
ASSTTRDTRSPLH
>TRBV28|TRBJ1-5|NA
ASSLSEEKQVGDNQPQH
>TRBV28|TRBJ1-1|NA
ASSLCDRANTEAF
>TRBV6-1|TRBJ2-1|NA
ASSAGARSYNEQF
>TRBV19|TRBJ2-1|NA
ASSIGDQGLVYEQF
>TRBV6-5|TRBJ2-3|NA
ASRPDSVTDTQY
>TRBV27|TRBJ1-3|NA
ASSLYPGNGNTIY
>TRBV6-1|TRBJ2-1|NA
ASRENIASRNNEQF
>TRBV28|TRBJ2-7|NA
ASSFAGVHYEQY
>TRBV11-2|TRBJ1-6|NA
ASSPRQGFNSPLH
>TRBV14|TRBJ2-3|once
ASSQVGGCGTDTQY
>TRBV30|TRBJ2-7|NA
AWSVRQDSYEQY
>TRBV6-1|TRBJ1-2|once
ASMVGGKVYYGYT
>TRBV2|TRBJ2-5|NA
ASSEAQLAGAETQY
>TRBV5-6|TRBJ2-7|NA
ASSSGIYEQY
>TRBV4-3|TRBJ1-2|NA
ASSQQCSNYGYT
>TRBV27|TRBJ2-1|NA
ASSLTRGLAGVEGRSYNEQF
>TRBV5-1|TRBJ1-4|NA
ASSLSTRTAGKLF
>TRBV2|TRBJ2-2|NA
ATRPQRERGRELF
>TRBV5-6|NA|NA
ASSLDAQGYEQY
>TRBV28|TRBJ2-3|NA
ASSPSSGGPGEHTDTQY
>TRBV6-5|TRBJ1-1|NA
AATRHQGVEAF
>TRBV6-1|TRBJ2-5|NA
ASSEAPGGYQETQY
>TRBV18|TRBJ1-2|NA
ASSPPGQGHGYT
>TRBV4-2|TRBJ2-1|NA
ASSQLAVSGEQF
>TRBV4-3|TRBJ2-1|NA
ASSQSTGYEQF
>TRBV6-5|TRBJ1-1|NA
ASSQGAGAEAF
>TRBV7-9|TRBJ2-2|NA
ASSLGTAFGGELF
>TRBV7-2|TRBJ2-7|NA
ASSPHCGESYEQY
>TRBV6-5|TRBJ2-7|NA
ASRPLAGASHEQY
>TRBV15|TRBJ1-2|NA
ATSRDKGETYGYT
>TRBV5-1|TRBJ1-4|NA
ASTKSRTGANEKLF
>TRBV21-1|TRBJ1-1|NA
ASSEWTGWAEAF
>TRBV5-4|TRBJ1-3|NA
ASSLDETDSGNTIY
>TRBV6-6|TRBJ1-2|NA
ASWALFGYT
>TRBV29-1|TRBJ1-1|NA
SVEDRGVPMNTEAF
>TRBV20-1|TRBJ1-2|NA
SAIQYGYT
>TRBV4-3|TRBJ1-2|NA
ASSQVFRGPRDYT
>TRBV5-4|TRBJ2-7|NA
ASSLERTSVQYEQY
>TRBV2|TRBJ2-5|NA
ASKGQVSRETQY
>TRBV7-2|TRBJ2-1|NA
ASSSLRGNEQF
>TRBV18|TRBJ1-4|few
ASSLRGLKEKLF
>TRBV9|TRBJ2-7|once
ASSSSGDRGYHEQY